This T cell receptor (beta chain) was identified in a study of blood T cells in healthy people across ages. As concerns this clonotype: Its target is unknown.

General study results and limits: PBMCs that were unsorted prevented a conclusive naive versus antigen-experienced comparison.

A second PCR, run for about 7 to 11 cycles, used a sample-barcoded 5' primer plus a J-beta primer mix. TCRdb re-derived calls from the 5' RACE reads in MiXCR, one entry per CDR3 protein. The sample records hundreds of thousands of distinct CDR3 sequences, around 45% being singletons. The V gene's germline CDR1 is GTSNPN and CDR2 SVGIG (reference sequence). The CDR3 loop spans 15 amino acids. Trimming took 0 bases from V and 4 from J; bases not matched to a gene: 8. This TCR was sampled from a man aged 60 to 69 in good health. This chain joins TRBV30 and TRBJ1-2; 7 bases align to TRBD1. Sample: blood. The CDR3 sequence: CAWSVMAGGAYGYTF. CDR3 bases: TGTGCCTGGAGTGTAATGGCAGGGGGGGCCTATGGCTACACCTTC.